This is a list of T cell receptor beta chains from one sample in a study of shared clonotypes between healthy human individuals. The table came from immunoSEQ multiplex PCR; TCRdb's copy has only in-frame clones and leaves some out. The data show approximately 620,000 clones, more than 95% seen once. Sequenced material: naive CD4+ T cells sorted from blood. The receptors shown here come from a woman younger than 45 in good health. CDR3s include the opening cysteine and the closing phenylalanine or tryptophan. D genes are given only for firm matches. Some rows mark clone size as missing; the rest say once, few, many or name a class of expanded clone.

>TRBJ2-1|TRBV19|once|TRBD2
CASSQSSGSSYNEQFF
TGTGCCAGTAGCCAGTCTAGCGGGAGCTCCTACAATGAGCAGTTCTTC
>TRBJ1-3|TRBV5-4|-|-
CASSLAGQPSGNTIYF
TGTGCCAGCAGCTTGGCAGGACAACCCTCTGGAAACACCATATATTTT
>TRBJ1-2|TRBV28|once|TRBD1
CASSSYRGYGYTF
TGTGCCAGCAGTTCTTACAGGGGCTATGGCTACACCTTC
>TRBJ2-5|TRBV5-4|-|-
CASSFDISQETQYF
TGTGCCAGCAGCTTCGACATTTCGCAAGAGACCCAGTACTTC
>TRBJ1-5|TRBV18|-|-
CASSPGVAQPQHF
TGTGCCAGCTCACCCGGGGTCGCTCAGCCCCAGCATTTT
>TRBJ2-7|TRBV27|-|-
CASSLTGYEQYF
TGTGCCAGCAGTTTGACAGGCTACGAGCAGTACTTC
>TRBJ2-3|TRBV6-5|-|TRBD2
CASSQSGRSTDTQYF
TGTGCCAGCAGTCAAAGCGGGAGATCCACAGATACGCAGTATTTT
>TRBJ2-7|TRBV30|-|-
CAWSPGGTVSYEQYF
TGTGCCTGGAGTCCGGGGGGCACCGTATCCTACGAGCAGTACTTC
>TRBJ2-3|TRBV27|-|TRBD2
CASTKLAGSTDTQYF
TGTGCCAGCACCAAACTAGCGGGAAGCACAGATACGCAGTATTTT
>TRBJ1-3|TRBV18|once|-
CASSPRAGPSGNTIYF
TGTGCCAGCTCACCAAGGGCTGGCCCTAGTGGAAACACCATATATTTT
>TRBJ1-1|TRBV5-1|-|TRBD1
CASSARDRTSNTEAFF
TGCGCCAGCAGCGCCCGGGACAGGACCTCGAACACTGAAGCTTTCTTT
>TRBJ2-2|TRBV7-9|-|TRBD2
CASSLGLAGATGELFF
TGTGCCAGCAGCTTGGGACTAGCGGGAGCCACCGGGGAGCTGTTTTTT
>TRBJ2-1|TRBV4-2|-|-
CASSRRQGGQYNEQFF
TGTGCCAGCAGCCGACGCCAGGGAGGACAGTACAATGAGCAGTTCTTC
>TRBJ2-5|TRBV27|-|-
CASSIGKTQYF
TGTGCCAGCAGTATTGGAAAGACCCAGTACTTC
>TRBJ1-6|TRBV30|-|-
CAWSPSIHSPLHF
TGTGCCTGGAGCCCCTCCATACATTCACCCCTCCACTTT
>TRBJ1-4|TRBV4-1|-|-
CASSQGGALGEKLFF
TGCGCCAGCAGCCAAGGGGGGGCGTTAGGTGAAAAACTGTTTTTT
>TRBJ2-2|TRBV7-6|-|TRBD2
CASSLRTSGSLFTGELFF
TGTGCCAGCAGCCTCCGGACTAGCGGGAGTCTATTCACCGGGGAGCTGTTTTTT
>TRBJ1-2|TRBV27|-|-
CASRQNYGYTF
TGTGCCAGCCGACAGAACTATGGCTACACCTTC
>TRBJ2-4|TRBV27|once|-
CASSLDHGAKNIQYF
TGTGCCAGCAGTTTAGACCATGGTGCCAAAAACATTCAGTACTTC
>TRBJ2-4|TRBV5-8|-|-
CASSTINLANIQYF
TGTGCCAGCAGCACGATCAACCTCGCGAACATTCAGTACTTC
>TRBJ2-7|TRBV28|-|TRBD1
CASSSPGTGVNYEQYF
TGTGCCAGCAGTTCTCCCGGGACAGGGGTGAACTACGAGCAGTACTTC
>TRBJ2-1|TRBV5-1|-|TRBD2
CASSLAGAGGSYNEQFF
TGCGCCAGCAGCTTGGCCGGGGCGGGAGGCTCCTACAATGAGCAGTTCTTC
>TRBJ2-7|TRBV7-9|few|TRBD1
CASSRDSSYEQYF
TGTGCCAGCAGCCGGGACAGCTCCTACGAGCAGTACTTC
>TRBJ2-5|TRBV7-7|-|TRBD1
CASTGQAEETQYF
TGTGCCAGCACGGGACAGGCCGAAGAGACCCAGTACTTC
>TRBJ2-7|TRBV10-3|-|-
CAISVQDEQYF
TGTGCCATCAGTGTACAGGACGAGCAGTACTTC
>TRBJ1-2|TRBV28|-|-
CASVGGDNYGYTF
TGTGCCAGCGTAGGTGGCGATAACTATGGCTACACCTTC
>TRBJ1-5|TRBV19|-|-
CASSIGSGGSNQPQHF
TGTGCCAGTAGTATTGGGTCCGGGGGCTCAAATCAGCCCCAGCATTTT
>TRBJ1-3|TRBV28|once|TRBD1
CASSLGGTAGNTIYF
TGTGCCAGCAGTTTAGGGGGGACAGCTGGAAACACCATATATTTT
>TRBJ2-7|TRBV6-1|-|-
CASSGDRSSYEQYF
TGTGCCAGCAGTGGAGACAGGAGCTCCTACGAGCAGTACTTC